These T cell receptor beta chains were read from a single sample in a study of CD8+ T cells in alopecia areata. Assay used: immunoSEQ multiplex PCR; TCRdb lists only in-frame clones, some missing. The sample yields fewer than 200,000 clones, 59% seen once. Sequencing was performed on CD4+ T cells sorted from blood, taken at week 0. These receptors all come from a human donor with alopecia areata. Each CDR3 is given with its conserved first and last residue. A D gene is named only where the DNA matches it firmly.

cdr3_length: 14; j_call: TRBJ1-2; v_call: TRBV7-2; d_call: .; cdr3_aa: CASSLPGRPYGYTF
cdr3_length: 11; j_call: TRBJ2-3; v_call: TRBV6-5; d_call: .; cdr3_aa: CASRRGDTQYF
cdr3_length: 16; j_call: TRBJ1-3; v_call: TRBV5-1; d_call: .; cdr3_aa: CASSLEAGQIGNTIYF
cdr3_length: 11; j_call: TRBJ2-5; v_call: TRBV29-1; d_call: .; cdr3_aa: CSVDGQETQYF
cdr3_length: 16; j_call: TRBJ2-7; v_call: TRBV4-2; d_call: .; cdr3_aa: CASSQQLRDTTYEQYF
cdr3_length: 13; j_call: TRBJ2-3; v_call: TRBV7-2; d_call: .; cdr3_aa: CASSPRGADTQYF
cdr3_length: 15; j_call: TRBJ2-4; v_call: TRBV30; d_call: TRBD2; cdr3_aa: CAWSPQGGSKNIQYF
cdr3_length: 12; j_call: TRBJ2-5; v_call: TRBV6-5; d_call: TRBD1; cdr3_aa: CASSSTRDRCYF
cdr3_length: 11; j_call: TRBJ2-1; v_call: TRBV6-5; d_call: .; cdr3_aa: CASSQSSNQFF
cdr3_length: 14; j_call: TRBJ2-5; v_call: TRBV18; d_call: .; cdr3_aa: CASSPRTEQETQYF
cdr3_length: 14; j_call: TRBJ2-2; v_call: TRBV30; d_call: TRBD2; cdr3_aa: CAWDKGGSTGELFF
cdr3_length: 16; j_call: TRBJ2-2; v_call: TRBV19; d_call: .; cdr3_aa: CATHSGAAQGTGELFF
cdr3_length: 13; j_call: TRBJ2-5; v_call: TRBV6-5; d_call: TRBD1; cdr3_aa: CASSYRGRETQYF
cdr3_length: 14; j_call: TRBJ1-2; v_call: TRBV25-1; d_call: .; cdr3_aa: CASSEPTSVTRYTF
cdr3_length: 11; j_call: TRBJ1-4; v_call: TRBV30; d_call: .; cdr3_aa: CAWSVNEKLFF
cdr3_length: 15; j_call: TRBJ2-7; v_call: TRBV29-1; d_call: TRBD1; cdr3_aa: CSVVKGDRVWTEQYF
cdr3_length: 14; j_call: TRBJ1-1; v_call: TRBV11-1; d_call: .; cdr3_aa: CASSSVVSRTEAFF
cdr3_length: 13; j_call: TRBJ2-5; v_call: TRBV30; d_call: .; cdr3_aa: CAWSVRWRETQYF
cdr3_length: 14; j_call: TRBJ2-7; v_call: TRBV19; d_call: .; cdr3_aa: CASSIAQSSYEQYF
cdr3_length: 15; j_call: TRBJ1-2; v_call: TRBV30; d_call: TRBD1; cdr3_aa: CAWSPPDRAGYGYTF
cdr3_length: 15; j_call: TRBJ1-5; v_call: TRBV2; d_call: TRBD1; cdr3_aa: CASSKGQNSNQPQHF
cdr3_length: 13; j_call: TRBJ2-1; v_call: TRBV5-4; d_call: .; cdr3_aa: CASSWGEYNEQFF
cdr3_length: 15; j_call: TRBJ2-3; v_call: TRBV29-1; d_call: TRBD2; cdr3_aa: CSVESGGGITDTQYF
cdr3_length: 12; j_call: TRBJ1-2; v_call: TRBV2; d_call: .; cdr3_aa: CASSELGDGYTF
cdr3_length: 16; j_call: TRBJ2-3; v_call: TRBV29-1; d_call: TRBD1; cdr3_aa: CSVESTIQTGADTQYF
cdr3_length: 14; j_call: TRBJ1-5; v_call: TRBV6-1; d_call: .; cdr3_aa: CASSSQGFNQPQHF
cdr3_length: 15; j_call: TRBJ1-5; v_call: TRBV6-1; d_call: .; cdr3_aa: CASSEVQGRHQPQHF
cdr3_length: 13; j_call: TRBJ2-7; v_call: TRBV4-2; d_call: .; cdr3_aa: CASSQDSTYEQYF
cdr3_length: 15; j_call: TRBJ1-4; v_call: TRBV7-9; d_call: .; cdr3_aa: CASSRTVGVSEKLFF
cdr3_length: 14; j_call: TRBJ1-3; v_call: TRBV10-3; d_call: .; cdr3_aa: CAISPGSTGNTIYF
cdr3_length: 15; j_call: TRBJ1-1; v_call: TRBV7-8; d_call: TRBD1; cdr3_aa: CASSSIQGAGIQAFF
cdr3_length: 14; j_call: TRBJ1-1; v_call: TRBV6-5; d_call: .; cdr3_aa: CASRPPAGNTEAFF
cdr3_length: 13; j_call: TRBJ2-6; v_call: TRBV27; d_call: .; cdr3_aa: CASSPAGANVLTF
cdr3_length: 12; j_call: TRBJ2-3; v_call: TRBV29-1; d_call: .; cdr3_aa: CSVALTADTQYF
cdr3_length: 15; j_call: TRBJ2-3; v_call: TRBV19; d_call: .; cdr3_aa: CASSTPGGGTDTQYF
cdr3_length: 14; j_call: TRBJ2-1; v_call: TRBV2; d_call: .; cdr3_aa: CASSTRHHDNEQFF
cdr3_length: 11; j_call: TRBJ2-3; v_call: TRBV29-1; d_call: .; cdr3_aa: CSASVQDTQYF
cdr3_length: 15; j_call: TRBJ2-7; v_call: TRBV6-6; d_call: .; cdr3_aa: CASSYRPGSSYEQYF
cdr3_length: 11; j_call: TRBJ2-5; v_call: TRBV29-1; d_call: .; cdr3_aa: CSVPQGETQYF
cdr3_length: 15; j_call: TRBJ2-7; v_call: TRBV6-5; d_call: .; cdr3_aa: CASSPRTRIGREQYF
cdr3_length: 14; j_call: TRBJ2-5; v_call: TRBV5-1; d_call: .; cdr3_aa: CASSLSGIQETQYF
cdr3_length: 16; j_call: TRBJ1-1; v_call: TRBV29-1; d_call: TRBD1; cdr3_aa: CSVKSGTGSLATEAFF
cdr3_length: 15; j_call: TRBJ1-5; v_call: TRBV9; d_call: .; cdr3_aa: CASSVGPGASQPQHF
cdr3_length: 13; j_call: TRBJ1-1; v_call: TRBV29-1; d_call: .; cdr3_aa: CSVSPLTRTEAFF
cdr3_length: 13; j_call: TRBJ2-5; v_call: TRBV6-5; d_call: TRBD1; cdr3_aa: CASRRQGFGTQYF
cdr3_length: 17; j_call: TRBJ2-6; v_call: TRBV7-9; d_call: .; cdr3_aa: CASSLSRAGSGANVLTF
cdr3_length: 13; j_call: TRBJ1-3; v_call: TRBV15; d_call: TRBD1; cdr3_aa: CATSMDRGDTIYF
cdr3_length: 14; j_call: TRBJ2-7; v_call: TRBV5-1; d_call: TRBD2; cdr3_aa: CASRSSGGSYEQYF
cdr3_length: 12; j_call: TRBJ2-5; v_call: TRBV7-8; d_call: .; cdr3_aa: CASRSGGGTQYF
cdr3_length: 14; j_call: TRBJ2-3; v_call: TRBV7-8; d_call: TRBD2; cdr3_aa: CASSLGGGPYTQYF
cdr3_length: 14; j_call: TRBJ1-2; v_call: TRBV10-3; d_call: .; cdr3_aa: CAISESSKSYGYTF